This T cell receptor (beta chain) was captured in a study of shared clonotypes between healthy human individuals. The CDR3 consists of 17 residues. Germline CDR1 MNHEY, CDR2 SMNVEV (reference sequence). Trimming took 5 bases from V and 0 from J, leaving 17 bases between them. TCRdb keeps only in-frame clones here, not all; method: immunoSEQ multiplex PCR. This table has about half a million clones, roughly 80% appearing once. Sequencing was done on a sample of PBMCs. The TCR sequence derives from a woman between 35 and 50 years old in good health. Some clones in this sample may be carry-over from other donors' samples. The V and J genes are TRBV27 and TRBJ2-1; D is unresolved. The CDR3 loop is CASSPLFETGSYNEQFF. The DNA of the CDR3 is TGTGCCAGCAGTCCTTTGTTCGAGACTGGCTCCTACAATGAGCAGTTCTTC.